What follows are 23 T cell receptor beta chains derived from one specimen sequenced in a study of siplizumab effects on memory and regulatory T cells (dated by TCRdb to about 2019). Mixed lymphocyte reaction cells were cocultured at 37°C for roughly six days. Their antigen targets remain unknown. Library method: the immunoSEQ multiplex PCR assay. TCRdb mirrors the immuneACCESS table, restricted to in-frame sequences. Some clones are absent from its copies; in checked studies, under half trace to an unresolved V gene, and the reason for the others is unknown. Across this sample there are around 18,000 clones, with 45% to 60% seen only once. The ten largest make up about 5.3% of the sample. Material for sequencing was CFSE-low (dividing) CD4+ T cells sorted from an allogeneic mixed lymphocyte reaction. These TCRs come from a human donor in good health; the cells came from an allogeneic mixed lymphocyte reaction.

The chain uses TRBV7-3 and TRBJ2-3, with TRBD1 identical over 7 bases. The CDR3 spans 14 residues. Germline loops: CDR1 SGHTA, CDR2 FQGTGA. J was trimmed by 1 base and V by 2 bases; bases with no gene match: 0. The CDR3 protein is CASSLGTGTDTQYF. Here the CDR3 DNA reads TGTGCCAGCAGCTTAGGGACAGGCACAGATACGCAGTATTTT.

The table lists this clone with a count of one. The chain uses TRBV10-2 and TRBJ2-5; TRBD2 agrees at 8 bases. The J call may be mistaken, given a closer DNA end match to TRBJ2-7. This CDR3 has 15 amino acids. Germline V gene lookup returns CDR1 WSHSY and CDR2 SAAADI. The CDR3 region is CASSPGGGRAYEQYF. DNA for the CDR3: TGCGCCAGCTCCCCCGGGGGGGGGCGCGCGTACGAGCAGTACTTC.

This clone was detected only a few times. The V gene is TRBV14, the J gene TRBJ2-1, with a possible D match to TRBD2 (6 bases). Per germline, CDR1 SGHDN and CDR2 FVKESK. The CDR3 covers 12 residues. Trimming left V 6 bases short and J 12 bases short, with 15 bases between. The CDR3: CASRPYSGRQFF. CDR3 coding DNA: TGTGCCAGCAGGCCTTATTCCGGGAGGCAGTTCTTC.

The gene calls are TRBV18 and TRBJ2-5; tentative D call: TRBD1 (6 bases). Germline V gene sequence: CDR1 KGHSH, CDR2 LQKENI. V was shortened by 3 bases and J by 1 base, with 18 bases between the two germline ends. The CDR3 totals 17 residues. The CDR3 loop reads CASSPNTGQGSQETQYF. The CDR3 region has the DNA TGTGCCAGCTCACCGAATACGGGCCAGGGGTCCCAAGAGACCCAGTACTTC.

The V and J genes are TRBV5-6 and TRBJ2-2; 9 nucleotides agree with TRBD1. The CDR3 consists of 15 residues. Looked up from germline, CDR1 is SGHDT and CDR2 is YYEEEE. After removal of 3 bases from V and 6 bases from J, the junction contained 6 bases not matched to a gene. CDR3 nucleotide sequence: TGTGCCAGCAGCTCCCGGGACAGGGAAGCCGGGGAGCTGTTTTTT. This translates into CASSSRDREAGELFF. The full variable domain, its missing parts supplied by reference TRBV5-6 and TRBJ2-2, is DAGVTQSPTHLIKTRGQQVTLRCSPKSGHDTVSWYQQALGQGPQFIFQYYEEEERQRGNFPDRFSGHQFPNYSSELNVNALLLGDSALYLCASSSRDREAGELFFGEGSRLTVL.

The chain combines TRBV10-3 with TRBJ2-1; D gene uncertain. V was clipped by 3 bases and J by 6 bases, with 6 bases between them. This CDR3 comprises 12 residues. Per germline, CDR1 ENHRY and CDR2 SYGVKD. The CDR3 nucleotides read TGTGCCATCAGTGAACCGCCCAATGAGCAGTTCTTC. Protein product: CAISEPPNEQFF.

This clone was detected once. The CDR3 nucleotides are TGTGCCAGCAGTGAGCCGGGTTATGACACCGGGGAGCTGTTTTTT. This encodes CASSEPGYDTGELFF. The V gene is TRBV25-1, the J gene TRBJ2-2; D remains ambiguous. The length of the CDR3 is 15 residues. V lost 3 bases and J 3 bases, leaving 11 bases between the germline ends. CDR1 is MGHDK, CDR2 SYGVNS, per germline.

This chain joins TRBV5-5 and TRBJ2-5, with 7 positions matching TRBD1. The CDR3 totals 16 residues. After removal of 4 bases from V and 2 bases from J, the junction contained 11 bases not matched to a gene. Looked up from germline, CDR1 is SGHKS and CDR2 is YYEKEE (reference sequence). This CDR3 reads CASSATGTAFQETQYF. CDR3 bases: TGTGCCAGCAGCGCCACCGGGACAGCTTTTCAAGAGACCCAGTACTTC. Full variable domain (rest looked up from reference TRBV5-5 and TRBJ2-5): DAGVTQSPTHLIKTRGQQVTLRCSPISGHKSVSWYQQVLGQGPQFIFQYYEKEERGRGNFPDRFSARQFPNYSSELNVNALLLGDSALYLCASSATGTAFQETQYFGPGTRLLVL.

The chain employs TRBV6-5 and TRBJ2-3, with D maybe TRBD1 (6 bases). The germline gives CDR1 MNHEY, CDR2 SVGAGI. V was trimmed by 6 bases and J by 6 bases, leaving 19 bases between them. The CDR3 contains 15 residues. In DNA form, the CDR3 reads TGTGCCAGCAGGCCGAGGGACACCGTGGTGGATACGCAGTATTTT. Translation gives CASRPRDTVVDTQYF.

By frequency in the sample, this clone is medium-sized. The CDR3 bases are TGTGCCAGCAGCTTGGACACTTTCTATGGCTACACCTTC. It encodes CASSLDTFYGYTF. The chain combines TRBV5-4 with TRBJ1-2; D gene uncertain. This CDR3 comprises 13 residues. Trimming pared 0 bases from V and 4 bases from J, leaving 7 bases between. Germline CDR1 reads SGHNT; CDR2 reads YYREEE (reference sequence).

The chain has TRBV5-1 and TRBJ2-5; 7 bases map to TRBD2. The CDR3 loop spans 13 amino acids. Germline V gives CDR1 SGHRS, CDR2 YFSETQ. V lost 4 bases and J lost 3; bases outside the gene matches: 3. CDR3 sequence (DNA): TGCGCCAGCAGCAGAGGACTAGAAGAGACCCAGTACTTC. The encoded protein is CASSRGLEETQYF.

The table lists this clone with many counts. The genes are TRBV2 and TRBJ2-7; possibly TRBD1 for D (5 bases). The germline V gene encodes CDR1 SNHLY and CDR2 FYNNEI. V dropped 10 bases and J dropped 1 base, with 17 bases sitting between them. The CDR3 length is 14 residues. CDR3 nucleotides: TGTGCCACCCTCTGGGGCGTTCATTCCTACGAGCAGTACTTC. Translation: CATLWGVHSYEQYF.

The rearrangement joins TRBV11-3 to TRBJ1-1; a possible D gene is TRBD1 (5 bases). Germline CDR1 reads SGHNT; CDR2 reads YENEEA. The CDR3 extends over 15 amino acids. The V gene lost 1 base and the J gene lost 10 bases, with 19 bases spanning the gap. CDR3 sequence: CASSLAMAGTGGAFF. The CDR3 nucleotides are TGTGCCAGCAGCTTAGCTATGGCGGGCACTGGGGGAGCTTTCTTT.

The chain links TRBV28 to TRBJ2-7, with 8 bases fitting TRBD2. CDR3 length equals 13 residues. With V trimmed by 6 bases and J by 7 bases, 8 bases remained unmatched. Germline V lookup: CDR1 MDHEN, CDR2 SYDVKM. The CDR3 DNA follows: TGTGCCAGCAGCCTATTATCGGGGGGGGAGCAGTACTTC. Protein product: CASSLLSGGEQYF.

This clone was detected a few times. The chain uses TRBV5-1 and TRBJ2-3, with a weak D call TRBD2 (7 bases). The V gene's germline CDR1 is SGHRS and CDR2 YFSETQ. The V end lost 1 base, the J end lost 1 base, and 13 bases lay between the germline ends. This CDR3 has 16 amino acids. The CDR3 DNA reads TGCGCCAGCAGCTTGTTTGCGGGGGCCCGCACAGATACGCAGTATTTT. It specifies CASSLFAGARTDTQYF.

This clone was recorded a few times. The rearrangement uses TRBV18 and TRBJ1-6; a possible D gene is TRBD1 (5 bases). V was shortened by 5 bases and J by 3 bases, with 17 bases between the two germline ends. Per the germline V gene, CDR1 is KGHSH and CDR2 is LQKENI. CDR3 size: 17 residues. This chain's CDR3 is CASSGITGTSYNSPLHF. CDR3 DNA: TGTGCCAGCTCAGGGATAACCGGGACCAGCTATAATTCACCCCTCCACTTT.

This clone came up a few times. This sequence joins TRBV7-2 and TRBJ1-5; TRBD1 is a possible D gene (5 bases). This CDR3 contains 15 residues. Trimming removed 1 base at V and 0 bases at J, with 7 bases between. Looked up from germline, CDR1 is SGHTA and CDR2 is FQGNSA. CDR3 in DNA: TGTGCCAGCAGCTTAGACAGGCTTAGCAATCAGCCCCAGCATTTT. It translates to CASSLDRLSNQPQHF.

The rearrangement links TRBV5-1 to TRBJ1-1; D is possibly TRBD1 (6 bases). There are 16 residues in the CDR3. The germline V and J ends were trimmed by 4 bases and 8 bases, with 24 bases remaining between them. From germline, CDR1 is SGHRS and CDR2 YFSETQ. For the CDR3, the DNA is TGCGCCAGCAGCCGGGCTCCCGGGACAATTAAAGAGGAAGCTTTCTTT. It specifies CASSRAPGTIKEEAFF.

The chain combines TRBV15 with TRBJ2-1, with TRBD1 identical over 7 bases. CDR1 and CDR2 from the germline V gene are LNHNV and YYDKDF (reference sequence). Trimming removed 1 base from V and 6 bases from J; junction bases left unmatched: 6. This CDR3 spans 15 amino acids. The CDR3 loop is CATSRVQGEANEQFF. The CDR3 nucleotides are TGTGCCACCAGCAGAGTTCAGGGGGAAGCCAATGAGCAGTTCTTC.

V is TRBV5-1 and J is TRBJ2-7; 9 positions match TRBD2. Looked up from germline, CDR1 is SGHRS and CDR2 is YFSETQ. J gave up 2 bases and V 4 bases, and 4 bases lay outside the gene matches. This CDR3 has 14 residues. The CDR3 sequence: CASSPGTSTYEQYF. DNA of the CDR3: TGCGCCAGCAGCCCCGGGACTAGCACCTACGAGCAGTACTTC.

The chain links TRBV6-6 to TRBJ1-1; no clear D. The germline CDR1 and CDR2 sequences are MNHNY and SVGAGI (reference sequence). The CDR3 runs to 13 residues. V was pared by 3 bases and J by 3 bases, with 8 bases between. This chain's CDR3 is CASSYRRDTEAFF. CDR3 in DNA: TGTGCCAGCAGTTATAGGAGGGACACTGAAGCTTTCTTT.

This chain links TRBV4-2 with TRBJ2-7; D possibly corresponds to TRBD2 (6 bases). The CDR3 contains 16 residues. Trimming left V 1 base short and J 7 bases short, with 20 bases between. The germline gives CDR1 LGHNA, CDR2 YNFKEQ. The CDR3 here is CASSQGGTSNPIEQYF. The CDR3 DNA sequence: TGTGCCAGCAGCCAAGGGGGGACTTCTAATCCTATTGAGCAGTACTTC.

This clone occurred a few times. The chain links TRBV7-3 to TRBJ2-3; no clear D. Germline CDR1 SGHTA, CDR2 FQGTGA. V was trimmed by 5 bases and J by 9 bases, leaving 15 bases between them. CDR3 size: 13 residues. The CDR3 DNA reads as TGTGCCAGCAGCGCTAACGCGGCGGACACGCAGTATTTT. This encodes CASSANAADTQYF. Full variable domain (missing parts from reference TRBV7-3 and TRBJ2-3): GAGVSQTPSNKVTEKGKYVELRCDPISGHTALYWYRQSLGQGPEFLIYFQGTGAADDSGLPNDRFFAVRPEGSVSTLKIQRTERGDSAVYLCASSANAADTQYFGPGTRLTVL.